A selection of T cell receptor beta chains follows, all from one sample in a study of CD8 T cells in ankylosing spondylitis. TCRdb re-called the 5' RACE reads through MiXCR, storing one row per CDR3 protein. The data show 31,000 or so distinct CDR3 sequences, about 31% seen once. Sequencing was performed on synovial fluid, either unsorted or a sorted T cell fraction (not recorded which). All receptors derive from a male donor with ankylosing spondylitis. Both conserved end residues are trimmed from each CDR3. Each record gives: J gene, V gene, CDR3 protein.

J gene: TRBJ1-6; V gene: TRBV3-1; CDR3 protein: ATRQGLSDSPLH
J gene: TRBJ2-7; V gene: TRBV11-3; CDR3 protein: ASRNKGQGFSYEQY
J gene: TRBJ1-1; V gene: TRBV7-9; CDR3 protein: ASSLPGNRGTEAF
J gene: TRBJ1-2; V gene: TRBV27; CDR3 protein: ASSLSGGTSHGYT
J gene: TRBJ2-2; V gene: TRBV3-1; CDR3 protein: ASSQDMGEWPGELF
J gene: TRBJ1-2; V gene: TRBV9; CDR3 protein: ASSVAAVGYT
J gene: TRBJ2-1; V gene: TRBV9; CDR3 protein: ASSFLGTSGMGEDNEQF
J gene: TRBJ2-7; V gene: TRBV7-6; CDR3 protein: ASSPYSGRPSYEQY
J gene: TRBJ2-2; V gene: TRBV19; CDR3 protein: ASKNGPNTGELF
J gene: TRBJ2-3; V gene: TRBV27; CDR3 protein: ASSLSRGGDTQY
J gene: TRBJ2-7; V gene: TRBV9; CDR3 protein: ASSVGGLAYEQY
J gene: TRBJ2-1; V gene: TRBV24-1; CDR3 protein: ATSDVDSTSYNEQF
J gene: TRBJ2-6; V gene: TRBV27; CDR3 protein: ASSIGLAESSGANVLT
J gene: TRBJ2-7; V gene: TRBV29-1; CDR3 protein: SATATGFSYEQY
J gene: TRBJ1-2; V gene: TRBV24-1; CDR3 protein: ATSDFRGGRGYGYT
J gene: TRBJ1-3; V gene: TRBV6-1; CDR3 protein: ASSEQLSGNTIY
J gene: TRBJ2-2; V gene: TRBV29-1; CDR3 protein: SVPSRGELF
J gene: TRBJ2-2; V gene: TRBV5-1; CDR3 protein: ASSPWGQNTGELF
J gene: TRBJ2-5; V gene: TRBV2; CDR3 protein: ASSEGGGEAETQY
J gene: TRBJ1-1; V gene: TRBV27; CDR3 protein: ASRDATGLLNLNTEAF
J gene: TRBJ1-6; V gene: TRBV20-1; CDR3 protein: SARGRDWGYNSPLH
J gene: TRBJ2-1; V gene: TRBV12-3/TRBV12-4; CDR3 protein: ASRLGGSYNEQF
J gene: TRBJ2-1; V gene: TRBV5-5; CDR3 protein: ASTAPSGGGSYNEQF
J gene: TRBJ1-1; V gene: TRBV11-3; CDR3 protein: ASSDDPTVNTEAF
J gene: TRBJ2-1; V gene: TRBV29-1; CDR3 protein: SVEDWGSGGLDEQF
J gene: TRBJ2-7; V gene: TRBV5-4; CDR3 protein: ASSKSQLGSYEQY
J gene: TRBJ2-1; V gene: TRBV7-3; CDR3 protein: ASSLRRFLRGLAGGPSYNEQF
J gene: TRBJ2-1; V gene: TRBV6-2/TRBV6-3; CDR3 protein: ASSPTSDAYNEQF
J gene: TRBJ2-1; V gene: TRBV5-1; CDR3 protein: ASSLGREQLEQF
J gene: TRBJ1-1; V gene: TRBV20-1; CDR3 protein: SARVQGNTEAF
J gene: TRBJ2-1; V gene: TRBV7-2; CDR3 protein: ASSWTSSEQF
J gene: TRBJ2-4; V gene: TRBV30; CDR3 protein: AWSTRFGKNIQY
J gene: TRBJ1-6; V gene: TRBV4-2; CDR3 protein: ASSQDPTVNNSPLH
J gene: TRBJ2-7; V gene: TRBV5-1; CDR3 protein: ASSSGLSYEQY
J gene: TRBJ2-1; V gene: TRBV2; CDR3 protein: ARQVPDRQADEQF
J gene: TRBJ2-3; V gene: TRBV28; CDR3 protein: ASSFTATSGDSTDTQY
J gene: TRBJ2-1; V gene: TRBV3-1; CDR3 protein: ASSQVPASYNEQF
J gene: TRBJ2-7; V gene: TRBV10-3; CDR3 protein: AIRPGLSYEQY
J gene: TRBJ1-3; V gene: TRBV13; CDR3 protein: ASSSKILTVPNGNTIY
J gene: TRBJ1-5; V gene: TRBV18; CDR3 protein: ASSPGQANQPQH
J gene: TRBJ2-6; V gene: TRBV10-2; CDR3 protein: ASSTTGALWGANVLT
J gene: TRBJ2-5; V gene: TRBV2; CDR3 protein: ASREGWGSAEETQY
J gene: TRBJ2-7; V gene: TRBV2; CDR3 protein: ASSTAVAYEQY
J gene: TRBJ2-5; V gene: TRBV2; CDR3 protein: ASSDHIQETQY
J gene: TRBJ2-7; V gene: TRBV20-1; CDR3 protein: SASGGLPGGAYEQY
J gene: TRBJ2-1; V gene: TRBV14; CDR3 protein: ASSHVWGLSSYNEQF
J gene: TRBJ1-2; V gene: TRBV20-1; CDR3 protein: SAKNPDRVGYSYT
J gene: TRBJ1-6; V gene: TRBV20-1; CDR3 protein: SAAGQGLIGSPLH
J gene: TRBJ2-1; V gene: TRBV12-3/TRBV12-4; CDR3 protein: ASSDGLAGLDEQF